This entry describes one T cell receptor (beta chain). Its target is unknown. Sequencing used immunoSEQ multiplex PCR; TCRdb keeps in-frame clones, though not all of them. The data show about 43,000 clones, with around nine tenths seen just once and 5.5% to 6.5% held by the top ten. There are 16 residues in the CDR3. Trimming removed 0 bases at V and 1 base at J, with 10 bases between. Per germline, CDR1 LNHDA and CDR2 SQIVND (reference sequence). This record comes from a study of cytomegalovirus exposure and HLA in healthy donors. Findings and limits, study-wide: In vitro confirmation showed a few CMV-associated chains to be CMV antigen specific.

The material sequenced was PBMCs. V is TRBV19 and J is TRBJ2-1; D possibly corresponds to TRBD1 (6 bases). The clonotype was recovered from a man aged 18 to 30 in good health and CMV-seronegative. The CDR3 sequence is CASSIEGALSYNEQFF. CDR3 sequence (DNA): TGTGCCAGTAGTATAGAGGGGGCCTTGTCCTACAATGAGCAGTTCTTC.